The 27 T cell receptor beta chains given below trace back to one sample, sequenced in a study of T-cell reconstitution after alpha-beta-depleted transplantation in children. Unique molecular identifiers tagged the TCRbeta library. Each CDR3 protein is one row after TCRdb ran MiXCR on the PCR reads. The sample yields about 640,000 distinct CDR3 sequences, 10% to 15% seen once. The material sequenced was PBMCs, mostly from graft donor cells, taken 360 days after TCRalphabeta/CD19-depleted stem cell transplant. Receptors originate from a male patient younger than 18 who had a stem cell transplant for acute myeloid leukemia, so the T cells may come from the graft donor.

The chain is built from TRBV7-2 and TRBJ2-3; 7 positions agree with TRBD1. In germline, CDR1 is SGHTA, CDR2 FQGNSA. CDR3 length equals 15 residues. Trimming at V came to 5 bases and at J to 3 bases, leaving 8 bases not matched to a gene. CDR3 nucleotides: TGTGCCAGCAGCCGCAGGGGGTACTCGACAGATACGCAGTATTTT. Amino acids: CASSRRGYSTDTQYF.

This clonotype was recorded a few times. The rearrangement uses TRBV20-1 and TRBJ1-6, with D hard to call. V lost 2 bases to trimming and J lost 3 bases, with 17 bases between them. Germline V gene data show CDR1 as DFQATT and CDR2 as SNEGSKA (reference sequence). The CDR3 extends over 17 amino acids. CDR3 bases: TGCAGTGCTAGATCCTCATACACGATTAACTATAATTCACCCCTCCACTTT. Its translation: CSARSSYTINYNSPLHF.

The sample holds a few counts of this clonotype. The rearrangement joins TRBV7-9 to TRBJ2-5; the match to TRBD1 covers 10 bases. V gave up 5 bases and J gave up 5 bases; unmatched junction bases: 8. This CDR3 is 15 amino acids long. The V gene's germline CDR1 is SEHNR and CDR2 FQNEAQ (reference sequence). This CDR3 is CASSLPGQGLETQYF. The CDR3 nucleotides read TGTGCCAGCAGCCTACCGGGACAGGGGCTTGAGACCCAGTACTTC. Using reference TRBV7-9 and TRBJ2-5 for the parts outside the CDR3, the full variable domain is DTGVSQNPRHKITKRGQNVTFRCDPISEHNRLYWYRQTLGQGPEFLTYFQNEAQLEKSRLLSDRFSAERPKGSFSTLEIQRTEQGDSAMYLCASSLPGQGLETQYFGPGTRLLVL.

This clonotype came up a few times. This sequence joins TRBV11-2 and TRBJ2-5; TRBD2 aligns across 7 bases. The junction had 5 bases not matched to a gene; V was cut back by 1 base and J by 3 bases. This CDR3 region has 15 residues. Germline CDR1 reads SGHAT; CDR2 reads FQNNGV. The CDR3 protein is CASSLVGLAEETQYF. DNA for the CDR3: TGTGCCAGCAGCTTAGTAGGGCTAGCGGAAGAGACCCAGTACTTC.

This clonotype has at least ten counts. The chain combines TRBV7-6 with TRBJ2-7; 8 positions agree with TRBD1. This CDR3 is built from 14 residues. CDR1 is SGHVS and CDR2 is FNYEAQ in the germline V gene. The junction had 1 base not matched to a gene; V was cut back by 0 bases and J by 3 bases. The CDR3 DNA is TGTGCCAGCAGCTTAGCGGGACAGGACTACGAGCAGTACTTC. As protein: CASSLAGQDYEQYF.

V usage is TRBV3-1 and J usage is TRBJ2-7, with a tentative D call TRBD1 (6 bases). Between the trimmed V and J ends, which lost 4 bases and 2 bases, there was a span of 9 bases. CDR3 length: 13 residues. Germline loops: CDR1 LGHDT, CDR2 YNNKEL (reference sequence). In DNA form, the CDR3 reads TGTGCCAGCAGCCGGACAGCCCCCTACGAGCAGTACTTC. Amino acid sequence: CASSRTAPYEQYF.

There are many counts of this clonotype. This chain joins TRBV20-1 and TRBJ2-7; D remains unclear. Germline assignment: CDR1 DFQATT and CDR2 SNEGSKA (reference sequence). V was clipped by 4 bases and J by 2 bases, with 12 bases between them. The CDR3 has 13 residues. The CDR3 region is CSAKRPSTYEQYF. CDR3 bases: TGCAGTGCTAAACGGCCCTCCACCTACGAGCAGTACTTC.

This clonotype was picked up a small number of times. The V gene is TRBV7-8, the J gene TRBJ1-5; D remains unclear. This CDR3 region has 16 residues. V lost 3 bases to trimming and J lost 1 base, with 13 bases between them. Germline V gives CDR1 SGHVS, CDR2 FQNEAQ. DNA for the CDR3: TGTGCCAGCAGCTTCCTTGTTCCAGGCAGCAATCAGCCCCAGCATTTT. It translates to CASSFLVPGSNQPQHF.

Concerning this clonotype itself: A read error may be the cause here, since a much bigger clone is one base away. The rearrangement uses TRBV3-1 and TRBJ2-7; 9 bases agree with TRBD1. The CDR3 runs 15 residues. CDR1 is LGHDT, CDR2 YNNKEL, per germline (reference sequence). Trimming at V came to 8 bases and at J to 4 bases, leaving 12 bases not matched to a gene. This chain's CDR3 is CASCRPGQGAYEQYF. CDR3 sequence (DNA): TGTGCCAGCTGCCGACCGGGACAGGGCGCGTACGAGCAGTACTTC.

This chain connects TRBV28 to TRBJ2-7; D possibly uses TRBD1 or TRBD2 (5 bases each). Germline V gives CDR1 MDHEN, CDR2 SYDVKM. This CDR3 region has 16 residues. V was trimmed by 4 bases and J by 0 bases, leaving 16 bases between them. In DNA, the CDR3 is TGTGCCAGCAGTTACAACTGGGGGACCTACTCCTACGAGCAGTACTTC. Protein product: CASSYNWGTYSYEQYF.

The V and J genes are TRBV27 and TRBJ2-3, with TRBD2 matching 15 bases. Per germline, CDR1 MNHEY and CDR2 SMNVEV (reference sequence). The CDR3 loop spans 18 amino acids. Trimming removed 7 bases from V and 4 bases from J; junction bases left unmatched: 12. The CDR3 spells CASTGTSGRFTWADTQYF. The CDR3 nucleotides are TGTGCCAGCACCGGGACTAGCGGGAGGTTCACCTGGGCAGATACGCAGTATTTT.

This clonotype came up many times. V usage is TRBV9 and J usage is TRBJ2-1; no clear D gene. The V end was cut by 0 bases, the J end by 5 bases, with 3 bases between. Germline V gene sequence: CDR1 SGDLS, CDR2 YYNGEE. This CDR3 region has 12 residues. CDR3 coding DNA: TGTGCCAGCAGCGTAGATGACAATGAGCAGTTCTTC. This sequence encodes CASSVDDNEQFF.

This clonotype was picked up a small number of times. This chain connects TRBV20-1 to TRBJ1-1; D not resolved. This CDR3 region has 13 residues. The germline V gene has CDR1 DFQATT and CDR2 SNEGSKA (reference sequence). V gave up 6 bases and J gave up 5 bases, with 16 bases separating them. DNA for the CDR3: TGCAGTGCCAAGAATGCGGGAGGGACTGAAGCTTTCTTT. Translation: CSAKNAGGTEAFF.

This clonotype was picked up many times. The V and J genes are TRBV12-3 or TRBV12-4 and TRBJ2-2; 12 bases fit TRBD2. Losses at the gene ends were 5 bases for V and 7 bases for J; bases not matched to a gene: 11. There are 17 residues in the CDR3. CDR3 sequence: CASSRYLAGGPDGELFF. The CDR3 DNA sequence: TGTGCCAGCAGTCGCTACCTAGCGGGAGGGCCTGACGGGGAGCTGTTTTTT.

This clonotype was recorded once. The chain uses TRBV20-1 and TRBJ1-5; possibly TRBD1 for D (5 bases). The CDR3 spans 17 residues. The V and J ends lost 3 bases and 0 bases respectively, with 18 bases between them. Germline V lookup: CDR1 DFQATT, CDR2 SNEGSKA (reference sequence). The chain's CDR3 is CSARPTGAKYSNQPQHF. For the CDR3, the DNA is TGCAGTGCTAGGCCAACCGGGGCGAAATATAGCAATCAGCCCCAGCATTTT.

This clonotype was observed a few times. This chain joins TRBV13 and TRBJ2-5; TRBD2 is a possible D gene (5 bases). Germline lookup yields CDR1 PRHDT and CDR2 FYEKMQ (reference sequence). The V end was cut by 1 base, the J end by 4 bases, with 13 bases between. There are 15 residues in the CDR3. The CDR3 DNA follows: TGTGCCAGCAGCTTAGTGGTGGGAGAAAGAGAGACCCAGTACTTC. This encodes CASSLVVGERETQYF.

The gene calls are TRBV10-3 and TRBJ2-2; the match to TRBD2 covers 7 bases. The CDR3 runs 16 residues. V lost 6 bases, J lost 0 bases, and 7 bases stayed unmatched. Looked up from germline, CDR1 is ENHRY and CDR2 is SYGVKD. CDR3: CAISSGTNTNTGELFF. The CDR3 DNA reads TGTGCCATCAGCTCCGGGACTAACACGAACACCGGGGAGCTGTTTTTT.

The rearrangement links TRBV28 to TRBJ2-1; the match to TRBD1 covers 8 bases. CDR1 and CDR2 from the germline V gene are MDHEN and SYDVKM. CDR3 length: 14 residues. Trimming took 4 bases from V and 5 from J; bases not matched to a gene: 4. CDR3 protein: CASSYRTGHNEQFF. CDR3 DNA: TGTGCCAGCAGTTACCGGACAGGGCACAATGAGCAGTTCTTC.

At least ten counts were recorded for this clonotype. The chain joins TRBV9 to TRBJ2-5; D is unclear. The CDR3 spans 14 residues. In germline, CDR1 is SGDLS, CDR2 YYNGEE. Trimming took off 0 bases at V and 5 bases at J, with 11 bases between the two ends. The CDR3 here is CASSVGAVGETQYF. CDR3 DNA: TGTGCCAGCAGCGTAGGTGCCGTGGGGGAGACCCAGTACTTC.

This clonotype was picked up many times. This chain uses TRBV4-3 with TRBJ2-1; 13 nucleotides line up with TRBD2. There are 16 residues in the CDR3. Trimming removed 5 bases from V and 9 bases from J; junction bases left unmatched: 10. The V gene's germline CDR1 is LGHNA and CDR2 YSLEER. Here the CDR3 reads CASSLHGTSGIGEQFF. CDR3 bases: TGCGCCAGCAGCTTGCACGGGACTAGCGGGATAGGTGAGCAGTTCTTC.

This clonotype was seen a few times. The junction shows a germline mismatch at one end, possibly a read error. The gene calls are TRBV7-3 and TRBJ2-3, with D possibly being TRBD1 (6 bases). This CDR3 has 15 amino acids. Germline V gives CDR1 SGHTA, CDR2 FQGTGA. DNA for the CDR3: TGTGCCAGCAGGTCTTGGGGGCGAAGCACAGATGCGCAGTATTTT. It yields the protein CASRSWGRSTDAQYF.

This clonotype was found many times. The gene calls are TRBV29-1 and TRBJ2-6; 9 positions agree with TRBD1. This CDR3 is built from 18 residues. The V gene end was trimmed by 0 bases and the J gene end by 0 bases; junction bases not matched to a gene: 6. CDR1 and CDR2 from the germline V gene are SQVTM and ANQGSEA. DNA for the CDR3: TGCAGCGTTGAAGATCACGGGACAGGGTTCTCTGGGGCCAACGTCCTGACTTTC. It is translated as CSVEDHGTGFSGANVLTF.

This clonotype was detected a few times. The V call is TRBV28, the J call TRBJ2-7, with 9 bases aligning to TRBD2. The CDR3 consists of 17 residues. The junction had 13 bases not matched to a gene; V was cut back by 3 bases and J by 4 bases. Looked up from germline, CDR1 is MDHEN and CDR2 is SYDVKM. The DNA for the CDR3 is TGTGCCAGCAGTTTCCCCGCCTTAGCGGGAGACGGTTACGAGCAGTACTTC. This gives the protein CASSFPALAGDGYEQYF.

This clonotype has more than one count but fewer than ten. The chain uses TRBV20-1 and TRBJ2-7, with D perhaps TRBD2 (5 bases). In germline, CDR1 is DFQATT, CDR2 SNEGSKA (reference sequence). Trimming took off 6 bases at V and 5 bases at J, with 17 bases between the two ends. The length of the CDR3 is 13 residues. The chain's CDR3 is CSAQRYGNDEQYF. The CDR3 DNA sequence: TGCAGTGCCCAGAGATACGGGAATGACGAGCAGTACTTC.

This clonotype has just a few counts. The V gene is TRBV20-1, the J gene TRBJ2-1; the D gene is possibly TRBD2 (6 bases). Germline assignment: CDR1 DFQATT and CDR2 SNEGSKA (reference sequence). The V end lost 7 bases, the J end lost 2 bases, and 18 bases lay between the germline ends. The CDR3 spans 15 residues. The CDR3 DNA follows: TGCAGTGTCAGGCGGGACTCCTATACCTACAATGAGCAGTTCTTC. Translating gives CSVRRDSYTYNEQFF.

This clonotype was detected a few times. The J gene is TRBJ1-4, the V gene TRBV28; perhaps TRBD1 as D (5 bases). The CDR3 length is 12 residues. V lost 5 bases to trimming and J lost 15 bases, with 16 bases between them. Per the germline V gene, CDR1 is MDHEN and CDR2 is SYDVKM. The CDR3 sequence is CASSNPGRLLFF. The CDR3 DNA follows: TGTGCCAGCAGTAATCCGGGACGTTTATTGTTTTTT.

V gene TRBV20-1 combines with J gene TRBJ2-1; the match to TRBD2 covers 8 bases. Germline lookup yields CDR1 DFQATT and CDR2 SNEGSKA (reference sequence). The CDR3 totals 17 residues. The V segment lost 6 bases and the J segment 0 bases; nucleotides outside the gene matches: 13. The CDR3 coding sequence is TGCAGTGCAGAGACTAGCGCCCCGAGGGGCTCCTACAATGAGCAGTTCTTC. The encoded protein is CSAETSAPRGSYNEQFF.